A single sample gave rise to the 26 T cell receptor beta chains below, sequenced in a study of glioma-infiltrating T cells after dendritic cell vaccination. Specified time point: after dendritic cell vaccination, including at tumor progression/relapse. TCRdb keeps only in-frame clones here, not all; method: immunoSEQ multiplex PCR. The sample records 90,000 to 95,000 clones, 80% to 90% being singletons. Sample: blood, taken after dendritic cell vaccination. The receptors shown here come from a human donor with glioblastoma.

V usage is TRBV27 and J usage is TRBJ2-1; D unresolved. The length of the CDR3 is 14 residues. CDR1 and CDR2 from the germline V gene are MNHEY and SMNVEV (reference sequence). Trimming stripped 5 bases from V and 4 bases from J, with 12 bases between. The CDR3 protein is CASSLRGGYNEQFF. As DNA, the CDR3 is TGTGCCAGCAGTCTCCGTGGCGGTTACAATGAGCAGTTCTTC.

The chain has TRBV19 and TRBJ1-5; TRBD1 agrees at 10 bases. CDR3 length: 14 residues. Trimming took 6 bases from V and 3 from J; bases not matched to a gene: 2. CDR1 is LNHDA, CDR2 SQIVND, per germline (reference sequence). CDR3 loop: CASSGQGDNQPQHF. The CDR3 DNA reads TGTGCCAGTAGCGGACAGGGGGACAATCAGCCCCAGCATTTT.

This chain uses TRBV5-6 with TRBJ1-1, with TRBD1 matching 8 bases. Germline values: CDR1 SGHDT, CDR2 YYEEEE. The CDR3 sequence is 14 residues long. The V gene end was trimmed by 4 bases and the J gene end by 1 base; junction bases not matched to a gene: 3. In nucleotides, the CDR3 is TGTGCCAGCAGCGTGGGACAGGCGAACACTGAAGCTTTCTTT. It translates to CASSVGQANTEAFF.

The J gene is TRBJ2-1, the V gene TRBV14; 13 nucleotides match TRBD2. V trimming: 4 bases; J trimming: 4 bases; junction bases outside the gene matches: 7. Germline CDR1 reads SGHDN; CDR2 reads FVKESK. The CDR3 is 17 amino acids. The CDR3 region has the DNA TGTGCCAGCAGCCTGAGGGGACTAGCGGGAAAATACAATGAGCAGTTCTTC. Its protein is CASSLRGLAGKYNEQFF.

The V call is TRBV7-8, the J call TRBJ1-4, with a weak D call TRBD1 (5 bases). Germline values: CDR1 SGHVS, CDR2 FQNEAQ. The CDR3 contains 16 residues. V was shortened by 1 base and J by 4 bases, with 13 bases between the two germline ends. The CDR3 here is CASSLVDSQVNEKLFF. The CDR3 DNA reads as TGTGCCAGCAGCTTAGTAGACAGTCAGGTTAATGAAAAACTGTTTTTT.

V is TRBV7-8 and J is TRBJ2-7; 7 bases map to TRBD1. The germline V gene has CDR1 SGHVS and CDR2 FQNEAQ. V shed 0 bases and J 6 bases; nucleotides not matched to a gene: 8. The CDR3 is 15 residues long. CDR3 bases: TGTGCCAGCAGCTTAGCTATAGGGGGCGCTTCCGAGCAGTACGTC. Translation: CASSLAIGGASEQYV.

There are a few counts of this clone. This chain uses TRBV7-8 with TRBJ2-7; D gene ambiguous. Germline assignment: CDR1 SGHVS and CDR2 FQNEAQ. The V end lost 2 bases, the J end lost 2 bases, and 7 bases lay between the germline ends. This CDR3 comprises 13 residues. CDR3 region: CASSLTDTYEQYF. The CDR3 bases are TGTGCCAGCAGCTTAACAGATACCTACGAGCAGTACTTC. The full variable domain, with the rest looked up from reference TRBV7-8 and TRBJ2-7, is GAGVSQSPRYKVAKRGQDVALRCDPISGHVSLFWYQQALGQGPEFLTYFQNEAQLDKSGLPSDRFFAERPEGSVSTLKIQRTQQEDSAVYLCASSLTDTYEQYFGPGTRLTVT.

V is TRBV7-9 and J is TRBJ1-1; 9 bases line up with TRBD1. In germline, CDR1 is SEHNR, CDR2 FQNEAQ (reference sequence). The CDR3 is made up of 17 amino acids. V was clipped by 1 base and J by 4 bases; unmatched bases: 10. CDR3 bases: TGTGCCAGCAGCTTAGAAGCGAACAGGGGGCAGTCCACTGAAGCTTTCTTT. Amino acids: CASSLEANRGQSTEAFF.

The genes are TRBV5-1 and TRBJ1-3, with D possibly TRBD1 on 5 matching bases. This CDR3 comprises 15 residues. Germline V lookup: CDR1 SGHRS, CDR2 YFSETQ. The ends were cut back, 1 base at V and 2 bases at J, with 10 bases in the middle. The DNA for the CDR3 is TGCGCCAGCAGCTTGAAGCCAGGGCCTGGAAACACCATATATTTT. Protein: CASSLKPGPGNTIYF.

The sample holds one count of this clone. CDR3 bases: TGTGCCAGCAGTTTATCGAGAAGCAATCAGCCCCAGCATTTT. It specifies CASSLSRSNQPQHF. The gene calls are TRBV27 and TRBJ1-5; no clear D. The CDR3 covers 14 residues. CDR1 is MNHEY and CDR2 is SMNVEV in the germline V gene (reference sequence). With 0 bases removed from V and 1 base from J, the gap between germline ends came to 4 bases.

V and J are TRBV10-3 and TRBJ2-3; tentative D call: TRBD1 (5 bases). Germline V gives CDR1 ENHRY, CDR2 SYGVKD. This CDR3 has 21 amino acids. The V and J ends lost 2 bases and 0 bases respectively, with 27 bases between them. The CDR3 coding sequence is TGTGCCATCAGTGAGCCGTTTGGGGCGGTTTACGGTCGGGCTAGCACAGATACGCAGTATTTT. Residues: CAISEPFGAVYGRASTDTQYF.

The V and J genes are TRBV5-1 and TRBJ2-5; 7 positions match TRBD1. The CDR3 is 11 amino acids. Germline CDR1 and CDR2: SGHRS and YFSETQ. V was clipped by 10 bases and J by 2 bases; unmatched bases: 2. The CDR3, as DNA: TGCGCCTCGGGACAGCAAGAGACCCAGTACTTC. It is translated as CASGQQETQYF.

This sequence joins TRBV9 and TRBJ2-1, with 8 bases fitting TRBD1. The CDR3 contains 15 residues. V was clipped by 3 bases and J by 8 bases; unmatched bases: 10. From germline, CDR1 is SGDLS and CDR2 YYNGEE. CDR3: CASSATDRAGDEQFF. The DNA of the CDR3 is TGTGCCAGCAGCGCTACGGACAGGGCGGGCGATGAGCAGTTCTTC. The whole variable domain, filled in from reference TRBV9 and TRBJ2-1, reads DSGVTQTPKHLITATGQRVTLRCSPRSGDLSVYWYQQSLDQGLQFLIQYYNGEERAKGNILERFSAQQFPDLHSELNLSSLELGDSALYFCASSATDRAGDEQFFGPGTRLTVL.

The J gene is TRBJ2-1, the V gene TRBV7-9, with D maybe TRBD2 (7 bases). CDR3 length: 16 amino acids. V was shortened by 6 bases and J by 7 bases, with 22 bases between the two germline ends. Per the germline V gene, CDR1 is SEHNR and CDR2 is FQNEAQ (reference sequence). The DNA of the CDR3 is TGTGCCAGCAGTTCGACGGGGGGCGGGAGATCTAATGAGCAGTTCTTC. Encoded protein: CASSSTGGGRSNEQFF.

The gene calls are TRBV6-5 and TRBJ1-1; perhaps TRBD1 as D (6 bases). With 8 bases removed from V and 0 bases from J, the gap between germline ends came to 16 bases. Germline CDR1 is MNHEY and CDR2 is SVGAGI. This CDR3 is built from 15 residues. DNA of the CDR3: TGTGCCAGCTCAGAGTGGGGGCGCATGAACACTGAAGCTTTCTTT. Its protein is CASSEWGRMNTEAFF.

The CDR3 here is CAWSPLVLSGNTIYF. The CDR3 DNA reads as TGTGCCTGGAGTCCTCTTGTCCTCTCTGGAAACACCATATATTTT. The chain recombines TRBV30 with TRBJ1-3; D unclear. CDR1 is GTSNPN and CDR2 is SVGIG in the germline V gene (reference sequence). The CDR3 contains 15 residues. V lost 2 bases and J lost 0, with 11 bases in between.

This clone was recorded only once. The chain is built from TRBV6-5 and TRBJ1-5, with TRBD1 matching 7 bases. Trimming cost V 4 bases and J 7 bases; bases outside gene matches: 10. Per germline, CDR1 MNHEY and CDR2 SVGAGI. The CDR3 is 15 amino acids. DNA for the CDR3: TGTGCCAGCAGTTCCTTTCGGACAGGAGGCCAGCCCCAGCATTTT. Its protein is CASSSFRTGGQPQHF.

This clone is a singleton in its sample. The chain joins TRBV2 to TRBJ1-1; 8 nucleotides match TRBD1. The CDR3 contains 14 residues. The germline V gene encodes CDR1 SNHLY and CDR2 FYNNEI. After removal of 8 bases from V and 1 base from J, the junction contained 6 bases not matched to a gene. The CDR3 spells CASFGDRSNTEAFF. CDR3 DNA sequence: TGTGCCAGCTTCGGGGACAGGTCGAACACTGAAGCTTTCTTT.

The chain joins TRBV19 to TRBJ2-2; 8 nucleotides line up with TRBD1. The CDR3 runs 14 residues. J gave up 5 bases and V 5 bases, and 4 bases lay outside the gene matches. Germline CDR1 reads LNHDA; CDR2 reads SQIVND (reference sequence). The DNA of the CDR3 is TGTGCCAGTAGTCAGGGGGCGCTTACCGGGGAGCTGTTTTTT. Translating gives CASSQGALTGELFF.

CDR3 sequence reads: CASKTGQGSLGELFF. The CDR3 nucleotides are TGTGCCAGCAAGACGGGACAGGGGAGTTTGGGGGAGCTGTTTTTT. The chain is built from TRBV2 and TRBJ2-2; 10 positions agree with TRBD1. This CDR3 contains 15 residues. The junction had 10 bases not matched to a gene; V was cut back by 7 bases and J by 8 bases. Per the germline V gene, CDR1 is SNHLY and CDR2 is FYNNEI.

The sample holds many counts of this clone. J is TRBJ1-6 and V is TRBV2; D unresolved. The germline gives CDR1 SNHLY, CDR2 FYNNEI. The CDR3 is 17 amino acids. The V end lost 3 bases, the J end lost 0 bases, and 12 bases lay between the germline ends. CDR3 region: CASSERVGSSYNSPLHF. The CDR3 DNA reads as TGTGCCAGCAGTGAGAGGGTGGGGAGCTCCTATAATTCACCCCTCCACTTT.

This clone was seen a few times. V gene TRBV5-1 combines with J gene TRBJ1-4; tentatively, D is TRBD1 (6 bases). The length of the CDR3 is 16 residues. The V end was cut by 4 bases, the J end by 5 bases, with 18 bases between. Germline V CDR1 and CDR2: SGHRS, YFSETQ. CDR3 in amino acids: CASSMDGWGLNEKLFF. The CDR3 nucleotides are TGCGCCAGCAGCATGGATGGGTGGGGGCTCAATGAAAAACTGTTTTTT.

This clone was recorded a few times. CDR3 sequence (DNA): TGTGCCAGCTCACCCTTAAGAACAGGGGGGAGCTCTGGAAACACCATATATTTT. This encodes CASSPLRTGGSSGNTIYF. The V and J genes are TRBV18 and TRBJ1-3, with 8 bases matching TRBD1. V dropped 3 bases and J dropped 0; count of bases not matched to a gene: 10. The CDR3 spans 18 residues. In germline, CDR1 is KGHSH, CDR2 LQKENI.

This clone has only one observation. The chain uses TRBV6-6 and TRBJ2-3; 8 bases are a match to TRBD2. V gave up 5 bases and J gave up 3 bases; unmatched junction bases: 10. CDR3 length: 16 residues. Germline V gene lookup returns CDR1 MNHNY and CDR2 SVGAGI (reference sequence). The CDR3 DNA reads TGTGCCAGCAGTACCCCCCTGCGGGGGGTGACAGATACGCAGTATTTT. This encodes CASSTPLRGVTDTQYF.

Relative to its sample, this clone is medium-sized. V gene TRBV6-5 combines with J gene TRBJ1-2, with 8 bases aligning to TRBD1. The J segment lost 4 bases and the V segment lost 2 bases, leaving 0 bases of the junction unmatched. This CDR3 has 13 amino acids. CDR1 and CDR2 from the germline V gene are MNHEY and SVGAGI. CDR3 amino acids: CASSYDRGYGYTF. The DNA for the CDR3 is TGTGCCAGCAGTTACGACAGGGGCTATGGCTACACCTTC.

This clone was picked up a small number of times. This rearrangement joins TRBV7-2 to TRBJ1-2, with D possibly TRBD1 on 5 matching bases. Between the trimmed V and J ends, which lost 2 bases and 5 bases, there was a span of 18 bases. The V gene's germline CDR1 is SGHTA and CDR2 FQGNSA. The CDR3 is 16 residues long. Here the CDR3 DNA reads TGTGCCAGCAGCTTAACTGGAGGGGCCAGTGGGTATGGCTACACCTTC. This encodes CASSLTGGASGYGYTF.